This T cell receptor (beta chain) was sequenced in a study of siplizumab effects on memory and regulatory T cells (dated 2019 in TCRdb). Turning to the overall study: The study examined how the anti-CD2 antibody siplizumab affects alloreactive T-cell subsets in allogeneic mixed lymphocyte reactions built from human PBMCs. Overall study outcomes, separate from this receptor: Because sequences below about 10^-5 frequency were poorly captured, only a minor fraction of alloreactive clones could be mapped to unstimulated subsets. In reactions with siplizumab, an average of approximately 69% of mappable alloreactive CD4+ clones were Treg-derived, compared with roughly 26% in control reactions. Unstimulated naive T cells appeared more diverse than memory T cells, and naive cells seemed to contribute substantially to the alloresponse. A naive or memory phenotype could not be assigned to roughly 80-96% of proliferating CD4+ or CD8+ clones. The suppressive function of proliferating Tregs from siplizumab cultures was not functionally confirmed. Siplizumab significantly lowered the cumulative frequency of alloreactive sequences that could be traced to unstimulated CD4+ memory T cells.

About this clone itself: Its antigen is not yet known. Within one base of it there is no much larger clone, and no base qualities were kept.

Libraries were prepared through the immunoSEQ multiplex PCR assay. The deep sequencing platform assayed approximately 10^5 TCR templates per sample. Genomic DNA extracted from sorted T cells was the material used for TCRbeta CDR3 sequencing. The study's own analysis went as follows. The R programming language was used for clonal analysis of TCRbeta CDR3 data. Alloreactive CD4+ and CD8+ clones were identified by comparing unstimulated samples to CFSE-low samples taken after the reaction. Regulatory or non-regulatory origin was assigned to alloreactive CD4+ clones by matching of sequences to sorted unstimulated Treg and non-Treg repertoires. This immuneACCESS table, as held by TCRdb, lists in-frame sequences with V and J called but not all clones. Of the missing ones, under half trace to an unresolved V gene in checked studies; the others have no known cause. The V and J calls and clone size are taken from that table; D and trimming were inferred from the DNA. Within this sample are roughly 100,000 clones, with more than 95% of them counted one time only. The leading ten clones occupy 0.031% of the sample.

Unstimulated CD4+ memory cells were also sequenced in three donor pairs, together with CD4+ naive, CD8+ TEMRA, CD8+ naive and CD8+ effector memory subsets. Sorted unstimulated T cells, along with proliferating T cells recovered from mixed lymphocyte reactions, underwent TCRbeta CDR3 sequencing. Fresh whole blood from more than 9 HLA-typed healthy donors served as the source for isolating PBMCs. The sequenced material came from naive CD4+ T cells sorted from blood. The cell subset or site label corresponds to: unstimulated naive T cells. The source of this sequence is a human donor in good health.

The CDR3 reads as follows: CASSTPSGYEQYF. The DNA sequence reads TGTGCCAGCAGCACTCCTAGCGGCTACGAGCAGTACTTC. Rearrangement joined TRBV5-4 to TRBJ2-7; a stretch of 7 junction bases matches TRBD2. The CDR3 holds 13 amino acids from the cysteine to the phenylalanine. Of the read, only the CDR3 DNA is kept; its 39 bases are in frame from base 1. At the junction V is shortened by 4 bases and J by 3 bases; bases outside the gene matches: 4. Based on the germline V gene (reference sequence), the CDR1 and CDR2 sequences are SGHNT and YYREEE.